Reported below is one T cell receptor (beta chain). The data derive from a study of shared clonotypes between healthy human individuals. For the study at large: Donor ages ranged 18 to 49 years: a couple of women, a few men.

Per the study methods: Junction-only immunoSEQ data arrived without quality scores, meaning filtering differed. Clones were read by immunoSEQ multiplex PCR, and TCRdb kept only the in-frame ones, dropping some. V, J and clone size are those of that table, while D and trimming were read from the DNA. Here the sample spans nearly 500,000 clones, roughly four fifths being singletons. Trimming stripped 2 bases from V and 0 bases from J, with 10 bases between. CDR3 length equals 15 residues. Germline V gives CDR1 MNHEY, CDR2 SVGAGI. Each donor was a Caucasian adult residing in Nashville, Tennessee. Unsorted samples used some 89 million PBMCs for genomic DNA.

This sequence was found in a middle-aged woman in good health. Some clones in this sample may be carry-over from other donors' samples. Sequenced: PBMCs. The chain joins TRBV6-5 to TRBJ1-1; TRBD1 might be the D (6 bases). CDR3 in amino acids: CASSYRGDMNTEAFF. CDR3 coding DNA: TGTGCCAGCAGTTACCGGGGGGACATGAACACTGAAGCTTTCTTT.